This TCR beta chain was identified in a study of technical replicates of blood from a few donors. TCRdb keeps only in-frame clones here, not all; method: immunoSEQ multiplex PCR. The profile shows 72,000 or so clones, just under 95% of them singletons. Germline CDR1 reads SGHTA; CDR2 reads FQGNSA. Trimming removed 1 base from V and 9 bases from J, with 7 bases in between. The CDR3 sequence is 12 residues long. Sequenced sample: T cells isolated from PBMCs. This receptor was identified in a human donor in good health. The J gene is TRBJ1-5, the V gene TRBV7-2; a weak D match, TRBD1 (6 bases). CDR3 coding DNA: TGTGCCAGCAGCTTAGGGGGGCCGCCCCAGCATTTT. It codes for CASSLGGPPQHF.